The clone carrying this TCR beta chain appeared a few times. The data are from a study of cytomegalovirus exposure and HLA in healthy donors. PCR involved 60 Vbeta and 13 Jbeta primers. Assay used: immunoSEQ multiplex PCR; TCRdb lists only in-frame clones, some missing. The sample has 110,000 or so clones, over 75% seen once; the top ten hold roughly 8.6%. The source of this sequence is a woman aged 40 to 55 in good health and CMV-seropositive. The specimen was PBMCs.

This CDR3 reads CAPTPGQENSPLHF. In DNA form, the CDR3 reads TGTGCCCCTACGCCGGGACAGGAGAATTCACCCCTCCACTTT. The genes are TRBV27 and TRBJ1-6, with TRBD1 matching 8 bases. Germline CDR1 MNHEY, CDR2 SMNVEV (reference sequence). Trimming removed 11 bases from V and 7 bases from J; junction bases left unmatched: 10. The CDR3 spans 14 residues.